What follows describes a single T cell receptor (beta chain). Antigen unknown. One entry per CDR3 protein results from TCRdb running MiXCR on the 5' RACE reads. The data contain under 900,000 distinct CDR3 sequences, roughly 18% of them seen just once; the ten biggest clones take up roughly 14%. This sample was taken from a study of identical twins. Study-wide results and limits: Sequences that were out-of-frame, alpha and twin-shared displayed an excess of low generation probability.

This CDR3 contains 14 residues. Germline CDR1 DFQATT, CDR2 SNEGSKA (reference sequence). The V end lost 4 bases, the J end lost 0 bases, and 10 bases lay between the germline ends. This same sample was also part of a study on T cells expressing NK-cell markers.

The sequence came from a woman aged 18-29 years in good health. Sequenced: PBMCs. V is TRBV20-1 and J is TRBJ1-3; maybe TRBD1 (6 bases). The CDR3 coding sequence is TGCAGTGCTAAACAGGGATCCTCTGGAAACACCATATATTTT. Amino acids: CSAKQGSSGNTIYF.